The 3 T cell receptor beta chains below were found in one sample sequenced in a study of control samples from healthy donors and cancer patients. Assay: immunoSEQ multiplex PCR; the TCRdb copy retains only in-frame clones and omits some. The sample shows some 100,000 clones, 79% of them seen only once. The sample comprised blood. Every receptor here comes from a woman aged 25-40 years in good health.

The chain combines TRBV5-6 with TRBJ2-5; no reliable D call. The CDR3 sequence is 15 residues long. Trimming removed 2 bases at V and 7 bases at J, with 18 bases between. In germline, CDR1 is SGHDT, CDR2 YYEEEE. CDR3 bases: TGTGCCAGCAGCTTCGAAGGCGAAGGTACGGGGACCCAGTACTTC. Protein sequence: CASSFEGEGTGTQYF.

This chain links TRBV3-1 (or the pseudogene TRBV3-2) with TRBJ1-2; no clear D gene. The CDR3 extends over 12 amino acids. From germline, CDR1 is LGHDT and CDR2 YNNKEL (reference sequence). Trimming removed 1 base at V and 12 bases at J, with 12 bases between. The CDR3 region has the DNA TGTGCCAGCAGCCAAGGAGTCCTTCAGAACACCTTC. Amino acids: CASSQGVLQNTF.

This sequence joins TRBV18 and TRBJ2-2, with 12 nucleotides matching TRBD1. Looked up from germline, CDR1 is KGHSH and CDR2 is LQKENI. Trimming took 6 bases from V and 5 from J; bases not matched to a gene: 4. The CDR3 spans 15 residues. The CDR3 DNA sequence: TGTGCCAGCTCTGGGACAGGGGGCAAGACCGGGGAGCTGTTTTTT. The encoded protein is CASSGTGGKTGELFF.